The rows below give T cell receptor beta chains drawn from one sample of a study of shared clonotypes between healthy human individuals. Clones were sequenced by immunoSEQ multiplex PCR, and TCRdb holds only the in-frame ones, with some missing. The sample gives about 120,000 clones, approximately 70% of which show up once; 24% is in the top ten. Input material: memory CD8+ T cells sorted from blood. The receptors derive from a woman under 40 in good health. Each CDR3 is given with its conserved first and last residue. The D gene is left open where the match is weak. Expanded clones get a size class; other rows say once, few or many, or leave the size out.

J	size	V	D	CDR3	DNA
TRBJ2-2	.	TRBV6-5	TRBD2	CASTVTGGSAGELFF	TGTGCCAGCACTGTGACTGGCGGGAGTGCCGGGGAGCTGTTTTTT
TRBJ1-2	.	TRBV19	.	CASSILRFYGYTF	TGTGCCAGTAGTATTCTCCGTTTCTATGGCTACACCTTC
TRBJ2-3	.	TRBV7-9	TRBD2	CASSLGQGLAFDTQYF	TGTGCCAGCAGCTTAGGCCAGGGACTAGCCTTTGATACGCAGTATTTT
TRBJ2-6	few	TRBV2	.	CASSGSPYSGANVLTF	TGTGCCAGCAGTGGGTCGCCCTACTCTGGGGCCAACGTCCTGACTTTC
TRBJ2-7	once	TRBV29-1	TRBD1	CSVGPTGQLYEQYF	TGCAGCGTTGGCCCGACGGGACAGTTATACGAGCAGTACTTC
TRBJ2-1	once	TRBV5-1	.	CASSLGRVGLINEQFF	TGCGCCAGCAGCTTGGGTCGGGTTGGGTTGATAAATGAGCAGTTCTTC
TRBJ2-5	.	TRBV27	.	CASSFSYQETQYF	TGTGCCAGCAGTTTCTCGTACCAAGAGACCCAGTACTTC
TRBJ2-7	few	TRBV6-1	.	CASSAGEGASYEQYF	TGTGCCAGCAGTGCAGGGGAGGGGGCCTCCTACGAGCAGTACTTC
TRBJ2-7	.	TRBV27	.	CASSSTPADYEQYF	TGTGCCAGCAGTTCGACCCCAGCCGACTACGAGCAGTACTTC
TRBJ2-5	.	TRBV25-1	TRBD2	CASISGGLETQYF	TGTGCCAGCATCAGCGGGGGTTTGGAGACCCAGTACTTC
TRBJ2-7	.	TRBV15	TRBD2	CATSPGEGYEQYF	TGTGCCACCAGCCCGGGGGAGGGCTACGAGCAGTACTTC
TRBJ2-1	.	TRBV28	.	CASSLGGAVEQFF	TGTGCCAGCAGTTTAGGAGGTGCGGTTGAGCAGTTCTTC
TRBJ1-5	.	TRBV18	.	CASSPWTDQPQHF	TGTGCCAGCTCACCTTGGACAGATCAGCCCCAGCATTTT
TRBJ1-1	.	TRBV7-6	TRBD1	CASSAGQGDAFF	TGTGCCAGCAGTGCGGGACAGGGTGACGCTTTCTTT
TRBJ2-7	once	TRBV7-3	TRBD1	CASSPTGTGYGEQYF	TGTGCCAGCAGCCCCACCGGGACAGGCTACGGCGAGCAGTACTTC
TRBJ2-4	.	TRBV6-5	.	CASSYSIQGNIQYF	TGTGCCAGCAGTTACTCGATCCAGGGGAACATTCAGTACTTC
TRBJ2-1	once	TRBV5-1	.	CASSLLERKTYNEQFF	TGCGCCAGCAGCTTGCTTGAGCGGAAAACCTACAATGAGCAGTTCTTC
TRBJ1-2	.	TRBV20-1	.	CSAGPRQGYTF	TGCAGTGCTGGTCCCCGGCAGGGCTACACCTTC
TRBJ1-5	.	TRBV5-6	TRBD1	CASSLATTDRVSNQPQHF	TGTGCCAGCAGCTTGGCCACAACTGACAGGGTTAGCAATCAGCCCCAGCATTTT
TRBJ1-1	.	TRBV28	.	CASSRVMVSRAFF	TGTGCCAGCAGCCGGGTCATGGTGTCACGGGCTTTCTTT
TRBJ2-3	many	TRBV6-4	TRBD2	CASSDSSGRGDTQYF	TGTGCCAGCAGTGACTCTAGCGGGAGAGGAGATACGCAGTATTTT
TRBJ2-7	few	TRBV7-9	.	CASSFPMEGGQYF	TGTGCCAGCAGCTTCCCTATGGAAGGAGGGCAGTACTTC
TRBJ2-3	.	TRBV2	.	CASNFFTDTQYF	TGTGCCAGCAATTTTTTCACAGATACGCAGTATTTT
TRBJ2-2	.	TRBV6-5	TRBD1	CASSYSGPDRAGELFF	TGTGCCAGCAGTTACTCGGGCCCGGACAGGGCCGGGGAGCTGTTTTTT
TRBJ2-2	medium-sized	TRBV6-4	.	CASSDSAGGFGELFF	TGTGCCAGCAGTGACTCGGCAGGGGGGTTCGGGGAGCTGTTTTTT
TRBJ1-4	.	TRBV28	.	CASSANEIGKLFF	TGTGCCAGCAGTGCCAATGAAATCGGAAAACTGTTTTTT
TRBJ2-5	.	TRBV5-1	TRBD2	CASSRRQKTGTSQETQYF	TGCGCCAGCAGCCGACGCCAGAAAACCGGGACTAGTCAAGAGACCCAGTACTTC
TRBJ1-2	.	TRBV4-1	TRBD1	CASSTGVNYGYTF	TGCGCCAGCAGCACAGGGGTCAACTATGGCTACACCTTC
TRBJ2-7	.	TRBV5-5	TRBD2	CASSLGLAGWSFEQYF	TGTGCCAGCAGCTTGGGACTAGCGGGCTGGTCATTCGAGCAGTACTTC
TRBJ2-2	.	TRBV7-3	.	CASSLIVSRGNTGELFF	TGTGCCAGCAGCTTAATCGTTTCGCGGGGAAACACCGGGGAGCTGTTTTTT
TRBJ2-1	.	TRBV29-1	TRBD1	CSAGQGDGEQFF	TGCAGCGCCGGACAGGGTGACGGTGAGCAGTTCTTC
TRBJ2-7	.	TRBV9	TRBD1	CASSGRQGSYEQYF	TGTGCCAGCAGCGGCCGACAGGGCTCCTACGAGCAGTACTTC
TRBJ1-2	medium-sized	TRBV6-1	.	CGSQARGINGYTF	TGTGGCTCTCAAGCGCGGGGTATAAATGGCTACACCTTC
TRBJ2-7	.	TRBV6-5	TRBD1	CASRLTGESYEQYF	TGTGCCAGCAGGTTGACAGGGGAAAGCTACGAGCAGTACTTC
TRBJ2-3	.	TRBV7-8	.	CASSSMMSTDTQYF	TGTGCCAGCAGCTCGATGATGAGCACAGATACGCAGTATTTT
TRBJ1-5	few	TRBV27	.	CASSSVGHHQPQHF	TGTGCCAGCAGTTCAGTTGGGCATCATCAGCCCCAGCATTTT
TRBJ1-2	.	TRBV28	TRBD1	CASSVRITGGYGYTF	TGTGCCAGCAGTGTCCGGATCACAGGGGGCTATGGCTACACCTTC
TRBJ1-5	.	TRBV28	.	CASSLFRVRGNQPQHF	TGTGCCAGCAGTTTATTTAGGGTTAGAGGCAATCAGCCCCAGCATTTT
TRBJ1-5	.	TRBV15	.	CATSRDFTGGQPQHF	TGTGCCACCAGCAGAGATTTTACGGGAGGGCAGCCCCAGCATTTT
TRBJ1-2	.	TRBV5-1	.	CASSLNGYGYTF	TGCGCCAGCAGCTTGAACGGATATGGCTACACCTTC
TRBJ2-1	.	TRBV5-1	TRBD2	CASSPWTSGGERFF	TGCGCCAGCAGCCCTTGGACTAGCGGGGGGGAGCGGTTCTTC
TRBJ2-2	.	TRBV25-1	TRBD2	CASSLAGEAGELFF	TGTGCCAGCAGTCTAGCGGGAGAGGCCGGGGAGCTGTTTTTT
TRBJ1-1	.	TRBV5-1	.	CASSLKGGKAEAFF	TGCGCCAGCAGCTTGAAGGGCGGTAAGGCTGAAGCTTTCTTT
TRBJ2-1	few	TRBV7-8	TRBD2	CASSPLAGGSSYNEQFF	TGTGCCAGCAGCCCCCTAGCGGGAGGGAGCTCCTACAATGAGCAGTTCTTC
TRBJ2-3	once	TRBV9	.	CASSVVVEGTDTQYF	TGTGCCAGCAGCGTAGTGGTGGAGGGAACAGATACGCAGTATTTT
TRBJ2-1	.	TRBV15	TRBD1	CATSRRQGGNNEQFF	TGTGCCACCAGCAGAAGACAGGGTGGTAACAATGAGCAGTTCTTC
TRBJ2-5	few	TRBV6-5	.	CASSGVDQETQYF	TGTGCCAGCTCTGGGGTAGACCAAGAGACCCAGTACTTC
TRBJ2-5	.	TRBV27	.	CASSSRDRYGEQYF	TGTGCCAGCAGTTCGAGGGACCGGTACGGAGAGCAGTACTTC
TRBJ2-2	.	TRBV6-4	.	CASSAGQDTGELFF	TGTGCCAGCAGTGCCGGACAAGACACCGGGGAGCTGTTTTTT
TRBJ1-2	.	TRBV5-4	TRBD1	CASRRTGGANGYTF	TGTGCCAGCAGACGTACAGGGGGCGCCAATGGCTACACCTTC
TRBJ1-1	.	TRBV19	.	CASSAWTHQGTEAFF	TGTGCCAGTAGTGCCTGGACTCATCAGGGAACTGAAGCTTTCTTT
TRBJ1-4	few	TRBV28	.	CASSYQHATNEKLFF	TGTGCCAGCAGTTACCAACATGCAACTAATGAAAAACTGTTTTTT
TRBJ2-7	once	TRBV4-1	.	CASSQRQGTFLTLHEQYF	TGCGCCAGCAGCCAACGGCAGGGGACCTTTTTAACCCTCCACGAGCAGTACTTC
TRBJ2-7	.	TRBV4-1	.	CASSQDHPGAAYEQYF	TGCGCCAGCAGCCAAGATCACCCGGGGGCTGCCTACGAGCAGTACTTC
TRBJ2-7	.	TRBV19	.	CASQGGQGGHEQYF	TGTGCCAGTCAAGGTGGGCAGGGCGGACACGAGCAGTACTTC
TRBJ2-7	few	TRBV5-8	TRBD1	CASSLQGAYEQYF	TGTGCCAGCAGCCTACAGGGGGCCTACGAGCAGTACTTC
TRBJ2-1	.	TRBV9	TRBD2	CASSEGGLAFNEQFF	TGTGCCAGCAGCGAGGGGGGACTAGCGTTCAATGAGCAGTTCTTC